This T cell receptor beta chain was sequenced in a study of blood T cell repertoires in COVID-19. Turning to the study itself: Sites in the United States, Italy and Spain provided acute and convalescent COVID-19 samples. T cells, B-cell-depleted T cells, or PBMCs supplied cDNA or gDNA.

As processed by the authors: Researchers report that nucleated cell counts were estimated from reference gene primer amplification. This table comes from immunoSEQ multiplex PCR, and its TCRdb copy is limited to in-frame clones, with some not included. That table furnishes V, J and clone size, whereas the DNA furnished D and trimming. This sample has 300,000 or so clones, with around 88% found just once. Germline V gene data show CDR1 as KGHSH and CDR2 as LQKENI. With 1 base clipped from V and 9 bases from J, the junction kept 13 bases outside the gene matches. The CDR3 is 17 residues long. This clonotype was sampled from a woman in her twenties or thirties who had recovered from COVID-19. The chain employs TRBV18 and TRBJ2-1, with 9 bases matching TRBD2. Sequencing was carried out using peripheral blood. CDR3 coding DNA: TGTGCCAGCTCACCACAGGATCGGGGACTAGCTTTGAGTGAGCAGTTCTTC. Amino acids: CASSPQDRGLALSEQFF. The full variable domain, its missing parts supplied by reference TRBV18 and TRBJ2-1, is NAGVMQNPRHLVRRRGQEARLRCSPMKGHSHVYWYRQLPEEGLKFMVYLQKENIIDESGMPKERFSAEFPKEGPSILRIQQVVRGDSAAYFCASSPQDRGLALSEQFFGPGTRLTVL.